The table lists the clone carrying this T cell receptor beta chain with a count of one. Its antigen remains unknown. The germline CDR1 and CDR2 sequences are MNHEY and SMNVEV (reference sequence). The germline V and J ends were trimmed by 8 bases and 4 bases, with 17 bases remaining between them. The length of the CDR3 is 14 residues. While the first cohort had 650 to 850 subjects, the donors belonged to the separate validation cohort of over a hundred subjects. The data are from a study of cytomegalovirus exposure and HLA in healthy donors. General observations from the study: Rarity held for most TCR sequences, but there were some public TCRs that occurred in many donors. Within the 120 or so validation repertoires, first-cohort TCR clusters tended to co-occur, according to a later analysis. A few CMV-associated chains proved CMV antigen-specific in vitro.

Repertoires were generated with immunoSEQ multiplex PCR, while TCRdb's copy carries only in-frame clones and drops some. The repertoire has about 190,000 clones, about four fifths of them found once; the top ten carry less than 8.5%. Sequencing was done on a sample of PBMCs. This receptor was taken from a man aged 18 to 30 in good health and CMV-seropositive. The chain carries TRBV27 and TRBJ1-2; D is unclear. The chain's CDR3 is CASAQRGSFYGYTF. As DNA, the CDR3 is TGTGCCAGCGCCCAACGTGGCAGTTTCTATGGCTACACCTTC.